This T cell receptor beta chain was captured in a study of T cells in Graves' hyperthyroidism and ophthalmopathy. In its sample, this clonotype was seen many times. This CDR3 spans 13 amino acids. V was pared by 1 base and J by 2 bases, with 6 bases between. Germline V CDR1 and CDR2: MGHRA, YSYEKL. Authors of the study amplified TCR beta CDR3 regions from RNA transcripts. During a first-round RT-PCR of the TCR CDR3, the HTBI primer set was used. TCRdb passed the multiplex PCR reads through MiXCR, listing each CDR3 protein once. The repertoire holds about 400,000 distinct CDR3 sequences, about a sixth seen once, with approximately 8% in the top ten.

The TCR comes from a woman younger than 35 with Graves' hyperthyroidism. The sequenced sample was blood. This chain uses TRBV4-1 with TRBJ2-7; D is unclear. The CDR3 DNA sequence: TGCGCCAGCAGCCAAGTAACCACCTACGAGCAGTACTTC. Translation gives CASSQVTTYEQYF.